This T cell receptor beta chain was identified in a study of shared T cell receptors in the human thymus. The CDR3 sequence is 15 residues long. Germline V gene lookup returns CDR1 SEHNR and CDR2 FQNEAQ (reference sequence). V was shortened by 2 bases and J by 5 bases, with 15 bases between the two germline ends. This clone was observed once. Libraries were prepared by immunoSEQ multiplex PCR; TCRdb keeps only in-frame clonotypes and omits some of them. This table has hundreds of thousands of clones, about 84% appearing once. These records were also assigned to another study, of human thymus T cells. That publication notes: Corrective cardiac operations yielded the resected thymus tissue. Among unrelated individuals, related research reported thymic repertoires that overlapped highly.

The TCR comes from a boy younger than two with a congenital heart defect. Sequencing was carried out using thymocytes. The V and J genes are TRBV7-9 and TRBJ1-1; weak D call: TRBD1 (6 bases). CDR3 sequence (DNA): TGTGCCAGCAGCTTAATCCGCCGGGGGGCAACTGAAGCTTTCTTT. This encodes CASSLIRRGATEAFF.